What follows is one T cell receptor (beta chain) and its context. Its antigen is unidentified. The V gene's germline CDR1 is SGHRS and CDR2 YFSETQ. CDR3 length equals 14 residues. The J segment lost 3 bases and the V segment lost 0 bases, leaving 2 bases of the junction unmatched. The record originates from a study of cytomegalovirus exposure and HLA in healthy donors. 60 Vbeta and 13 Jbeta primers were used in PCR. Generated by immunoSEQ multiplex PCR, the TCRdb table keeps only in-frame clones and is missing some. The table records around 95,000 clones, roughly 80% of them present only once. Points from the study as a whole: The CMV antigen specificity of three CMV-associated chains was confirmed through in vitro analysis. HLA restriction was apparent for most CMV-associated TCR beta chains in a later analysis. Highest at DRB1 and lowest at HLA-C, TCR association rates differed among HLA loci in a later analysis.

The chain has TRBV5-1 and TRBJ2-7, with 8 positions matching TRBD1. This sequence was found in a man in his thirties or forties in good health and CMV-seropositive. Sequencing used PBMCs. The CDR3 is CASSLVGTGYEQYF. The CDR3 DNA is TGCGCCAGCAGCTTGGTCGGGACAGGCTACGAGCAGTACTTC. Variable domain in full (rest from reference TRBV5-1 and TRBJ2-7): KAGVTQTPRYLIKTRGQQVTLSCSPISGHRSVSWYQQTPGQGLQFLFEYFSETQRNKGNFPGRFSGRQFSNSRSEMNVSTLELGDSALYLCASSLVGTGYEQYFGPGTRLTVT.